Sequencing of this T cell receptor beta chain was carried out in a study of cytomegalovirus exposure and HLA in healthy donors. General observations from the study: In a later analysis, specific HLA alleles were associated with over 15,000 TCR beta sequences at a 0.05 false discovery rate. The study put around 180 TCR beta chains on its list as cytomegalovirus-associated. TCR beta V- and J-gene trimming was later associated with a missense DCLRE1C variant.

The PCR ran on 60 Vbeta and 13 Jbeta primers. Assay used: immunoSEQ multiplex PCR; TCRdb lists only in-frame clones, some missing. The sample includes some 160,000 clones, approximately 81% of them seen just once. Trimming took off 2 bases at V and 10 bases at J, with 9 bases between the two ends. In germline, CDR1 is DFQATT, CDR2 SNEGSKA (reference sequence). This CDR3 has 11 residues. Regarding this clone: Its cognate antigen is unknown.

This receptor was identified in a boy between 2 and 10 years old in good health and CMV-seronegative. The chain uses TRBV20-1 and TRBJ2-1; D unclear. Material: PBMCs. CDR3 in DNA: TGCAGTGCTAGAAAAAACACAGAGCAGTTCTTC. Its translation: CSARKNTEQFF.